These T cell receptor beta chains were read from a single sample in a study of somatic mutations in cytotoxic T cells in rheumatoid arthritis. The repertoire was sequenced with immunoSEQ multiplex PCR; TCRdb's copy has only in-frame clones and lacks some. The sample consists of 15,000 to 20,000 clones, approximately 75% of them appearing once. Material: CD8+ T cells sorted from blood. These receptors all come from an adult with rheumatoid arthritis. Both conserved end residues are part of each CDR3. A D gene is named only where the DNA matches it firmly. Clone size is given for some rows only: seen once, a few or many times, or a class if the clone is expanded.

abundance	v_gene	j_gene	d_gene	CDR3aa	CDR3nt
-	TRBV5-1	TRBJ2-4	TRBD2	CASSWTTSVQNIQYF	TGCGCCAGCAGCTGGACAACTAGCGTTCAAAACATTCAGTACTTC
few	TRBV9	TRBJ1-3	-	CASSAGGTAGNTIYF	TGTGCCAGCAGCGCAGGAGGGACGGCCGGAAACACCATATATTTT
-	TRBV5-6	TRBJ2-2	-	CASSPQALPGELFF	TGTGCCAGCAGCCCACAGGCGCTACCCGGGGAGCTGTTTTTT
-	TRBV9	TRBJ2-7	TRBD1	CASSVEGQPHEQYF	TGTGCCAGCAGCGTAGAGGGACAGCCCCACGAGCAGTACTTC
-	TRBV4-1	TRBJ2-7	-	CASSPVGDRTYEQYF	TGCGCCAGCAGCCCCGTCGGGGATCGGACCTACGAGCAGTACTTC
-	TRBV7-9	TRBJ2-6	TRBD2	CASSQREWANVLTF	TGTGCCAGCAGCCAGCGGGAATGGGCCAACGTCCTGACTTTC
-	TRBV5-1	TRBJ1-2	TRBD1	CASSLGSGTGEFYGYTF	TGCGCCAGCAGCTTGGGCTCCGGGACAGGGGAATTCTATGGCTACACCTTC
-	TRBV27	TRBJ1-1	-	CASSTDGEAFF	TGTGCCAGCAGTACCGACGGTGAAGCTTTCTTT
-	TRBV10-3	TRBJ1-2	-	CAISESGIPNYGYTF	TGTGCCATCAGTGAGTCAGGCATCCCTAACTATGGCTACACCTTC
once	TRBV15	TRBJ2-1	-	CATSRVRESSYNEQFF	TGTGCCACCAGCAGAGTACGAGAGAGCTCCTACAATGAGCAGTTCTTC
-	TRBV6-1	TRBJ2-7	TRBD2	CASRRGADYEQYF	TGTGCCAGCAGGCGGGGGGCAGACTACGAGCAGTACTTC
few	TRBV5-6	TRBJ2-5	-	CASSLAGFIRDQETQYF	TGTGCCAGCAGCTTGGCCGGTTTTATCAGGGACCAAGAGACCCAGTACTTC
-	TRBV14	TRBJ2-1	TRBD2	CASSHGGGEQFF	TGTGCCAGCAGCCATGGGGGGGGTGAGCAGTTCTTC
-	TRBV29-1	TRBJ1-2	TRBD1	CSVPGQGTYGYTF	TGCAGCGTTCCGGGACAGGGGACCTATGGCTACACCTTC
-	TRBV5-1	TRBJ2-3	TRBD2	CASSAGLAGEADTQYF	TGCGCCAGCAGCGCGGGACTAGCGGGAGAAGCAGATACGCAGTATTTT
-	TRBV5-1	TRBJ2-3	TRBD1	CASSLAVGGRGDTQYF	TGCGCCAGCAGCTTGGCCGTAGGGGGCCGGGGAGATACGCAGTATTTT
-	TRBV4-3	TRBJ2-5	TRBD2	CASSPSRGGSQETQYF	TGCGCCAGCAGCCCATCGCGCGGGGGGAGCCAAGAGACCCAGTACTTC
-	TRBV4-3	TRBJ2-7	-	CASSQVPSKLREQYF	TGCGCCAGCAGCCAAGTACCTAGTAAGTTGAGGGAGCAGTACTTC
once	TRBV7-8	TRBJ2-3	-	CASSPPVNTDTQYF	TGTGCCAGCAGCCCCCCCGTAAACACAGATACGCAGTATTTT
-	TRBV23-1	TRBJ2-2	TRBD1	CASSQPRTGTGELFF	TGCGCCAGCAGTCAACCTAGGACAGGGACCGGGGAGCTGTTTTTT
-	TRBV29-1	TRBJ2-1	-	CSVEDPDRVSYNEQFF	TGCAGCGTTGAAGATCCCGACAGAGTCTCCTACAATGAGCAGTTCTTC
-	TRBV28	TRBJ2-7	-	CASSFTTESYEQYF	TGTGCCAGCAGTTTCACTACAGAGTCCTACGAGCAGTACTTC
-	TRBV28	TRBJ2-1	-	CASSPDVWGLFF	TGTGCCAGCAGCCCAGACGTGTGGGGACTCTTCTTC
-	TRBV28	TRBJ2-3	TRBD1	CASSYWDSLTDTQYF	TGTGCCAGCAGTTACTGGGACAGCCTCACAGATACGCAGTATTTT
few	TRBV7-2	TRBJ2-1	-	CASSLSQEEQFF	TGTGCCAGCAGCTTATCACAAGAAGAGCAGTTCTTC
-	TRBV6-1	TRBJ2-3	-	CASSDYRASTDTQYF	TGTGCCAGCAGTGACTACAGGGCTAGCACAGATACGCAGTATTTT
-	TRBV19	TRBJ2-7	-	CASSILQGNEQYF	TGTGCCAGTAGTATTCTACAGGGCAACGAGCAGTACTTC
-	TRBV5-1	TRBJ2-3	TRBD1	CASSLFGDRATDTQYF	TGCGCCAGCAGCTTGTTTGGGGACAGGGCAACAGATACGCAGTATTTT
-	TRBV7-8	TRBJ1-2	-	CASSPTVGANYGYTF	TGTGCCAGCAGCCCTACGGTTGGGGCTAACTATGGCTACACCTTC
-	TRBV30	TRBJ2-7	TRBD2	CAWSVLGRAGEQYF	TGTGCCTGGAGTGTACTAGGGAGGGCGGGTGAGCAGTACTTC
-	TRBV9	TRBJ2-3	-	CASSGIQDTQYF	TGTGCCAGCAGCGGCATACAGGATACGCAGTATTTT
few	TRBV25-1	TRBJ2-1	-	CASTTLRGHQFF	TGTGCCAGCACCACGCTGAGGGGACATCAGTTCTTC
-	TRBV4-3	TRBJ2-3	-	CASSQSTLVADTQYF	TGCGCCAGCAGCCAGTCCACCTTAGTCGCAGATACGCAGTATTTT
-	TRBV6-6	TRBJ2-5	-	CASSPDETQYF	TGTGCCAGCAGCCCCGATGAGACCCAGTACTTC
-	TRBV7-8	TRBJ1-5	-	CASSLDLGWGQPQHF	TGTGCCAGCAGCTTAGATTTGGGGTGGGGTCAGCCCCAGCATTTT
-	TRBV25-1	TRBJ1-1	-	CASSEFGKNTEAFF	TGTGCCAGCAGTGAATTCGGGAAGAACACTGAAGCTTTCTTT
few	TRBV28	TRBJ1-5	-	CATFGRDNQPQHF	TGTGCCACCTTCGGCAGGGACAATCAGCCCCAGCATTTT
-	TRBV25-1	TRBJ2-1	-	CASRRRSSYNEQFF	TGTGCCAGCAGGAGGCGGAGCTCCTACAATGAGCAGTTCTTC
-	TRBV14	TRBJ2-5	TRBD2	CASSAGTSGRGETQYF	TGTGCCAGCAGCGCAGGGACTAGCGGGAGGGGTGAGACCCAGTACTTC
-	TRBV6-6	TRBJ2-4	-	CASRTGENIQYF	TGTGCCAGCAGGACGGGGGAAAACATTCAGTACTTC
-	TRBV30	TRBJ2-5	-	CAWRLGVLETQYF	TGTGCCTGGAGGTTGGGGGTTTTGGAGACCCAGTACTTC
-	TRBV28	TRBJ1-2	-	CASSSTDSYGYTF	TGTGCCAGCAGTTCCACGGACAGCTATGGCTACACCTTC